What follows are 11 T cell receptor beta chains derived from one specimen sequenced in a study of cytomegalovirus exposure and HLA in healthy donors. PCR primers comprised 60 Vbeta and 13 Jbeta primers. The data were produced by immunoSEQ multiplex PCR, yet TCRdb's version contains in-frame clones alone and is incomplete. Here the sample spans approximately 140,000 clones, about four fifths being singletons. Sequenced: PBMCs. The receptors come from a man aged 50 to 59 in good health and CMV-seropositive.

The chain recombines TRBV27 with TRBJ2-1; 8 bases fit TRBD2. The CDR3 sequence is 15 residues long. Germline V gene sequence: CDR1 MNHEY, CDR2 SMNVEV (reference sequence). The trim removed 3 bases at V and 8 bases at J, leaving 9 bases unmatched. The CDR3 bases are TGTGCCAGCAGTTTCCTATCGGGAGGGCCCTATGAGCAGTTCTTC. Translation: CASSFLSGGPYEQFF.

The genes are TRBV19 and TRBJ2-1; 7 bases match TRBD1. Germline loops: CDR1 LNHDA, CDR2 SQIVND (reference sequence). Trimming removed 7 bases from V and 6 bases from J; junction bases left unmatched: 9. The CDR3 consists of 14 residues. The CDR3 DNA is TGTGCCAGTAAACAGGGGTCAATCAGCAATGAGCAGTTCTTC. It translates to CASKQGSISNEQFF.

The chain couples TRBV5-1 to TRBJ1-5; 7 positions match TRBD1. The junction had 7 bases not matched to a gene; V was cut back by 1 base and J by 6 bases. CDR1 SGHRS and CDR2 YFSETQ come from the germline V gene. The CDR3 totals 15 residues. CDR3 coding DNA: TGCGCCAGCAGCTTGACAGGGACAGAGGCTCAGCCCCAGCATTTT. Its translation is CASSLTGTEAQPQHF.

The chain carries TRBV19 and TRBJ1-2; 7 bases map to TRBD1. V was clipped by 6 bases and J by 2 bases; unmatched bases: 6. Germline CDR1 LNHDA, CDR2 SQIVND (reference sequence). This CDR3 comprises 14 residues. CDR3 protein: CASRNRGRNYGYTF. The CDR3, as DNA: TGTGCCAGTAGAAATAGGGGGCGAAACTATGGCTACACCTTC.

This clone was observed a few times. The chain uses TRBV6-1 and TRBJ1-4, with 9 nucleotides matching TRBD1. This CDR3 is built from 13 residues. Germline V gene lookup returns CDR1 MNHNS and CDR2 SASEGT. V lost 6 bases to trimming and J lost 7 bases; unmatched junction nucleotides: 3. CDR3 nucleotides: TGTGCCAGCAGACAGGGGGCGGTTGAAAAACTGTTTTTT. Encoded protein: CASRQGAVEKLFF.

For this clone: A read error may produce the germline difference seen at one junction end. This chain joins TRBV7-9 and TRBJ1-2; no definite D call. Germline lookup yields CDR1 SEHNR and CDR2 FQNEAQ (reference sequence). This CDR3 is 15 amino acids long. CDR3 protein: CSSSLDRGGSYGYTF. As DNA, the CDR3 is TGTTCCAGCAGCTTAGATCGGGGAGGGTCCTATGGCTACACCTTC.

This sequence joins TRBV19 and TRBJ1-4; 7 positions agree with TRBD1. CDR1 LNHDA and CDR2 SQIVND come from the germline V gene (reference sequence). CDR3 length: 12 residues. The trim removed 10 bases at V and 7 bases at J, leaving 6 bases unmatched. CDR3 residues: CATGRGLEKLFF. For the CDR3, the DNA is TGTGCCACCGGGAGGGGGCTTGAAAAACTGTTTTTT. The full variable domain, rest sourced from reference TRBV19 and TRBJ1-4, is DGGITQSPKYLFRKEGQNVTLSCEQNLNHDAMYWYRQDPGQGLRLIYYSQIVNDFQKGDIAEGYSVSREKKESFPLTVTSAQKNPTAFYLCATGRGLEKLFFGSGTQLSVL.

This clone was observed a few times. J is TRBJ2-5 and V is TRBV28; tentative D call: TRBD1 (5 bases). Germline loops: CDR1 MDHEN, CDR2 SYDVKM. Trimming cost V 5 bases and J 5 bases, with 15 bases left between them. The CDR3 is 14 residues long. CDR3 sequence (DNA): TGTGCCAGCAGTAGGCCAGGGTTTCGGGAGACCCAGTACTTC. Its protein product is CASSRPGFRETQYF.

V and J are TRBV29-1 and TRBJ2-1; 9 bases map to TRBD1. Per germline, CDR1 SQVTM and CDR2 ANQGSEA. J lost 1 base, V lost 6 bases, and 7 bases had no gene match. The CDR3 has 15 amino acids. CDR3 protein: CSVGQGSPSYNEQFF. The CDR3 nucleotides read TGCAGCGTCGGACAGGGGTCACCTTCCTACAATGAGCAGTTCTTC.

V is TRBV29-1 and J is TRBJ1-2, with D tentatively TRBD1 (6 bases). Trimming shortened V by 4 bases and J by 1 base, and 13 bases separated the two germline ends. The V gene's germline CDR1 is SQVTM and CDR2 ANQGSEA. This CDR3 is 14 amino acids long. The CDR3 is CSVGGPGDNYGYTF. The CDR3 DNA reads TGCAGCGTTGGGGGGCCAGGGGATAACTATGGCTACACCTTC.

The DNA of the CDR3 is TGTGCCAGCTCACCACCGAGGACAGGGGGCACCTACGAGCAGTACTTC. This encodes CASSPPRTGGTYEQYF. J is TRBJ2-7 and V is TRBV18, with 11 bases identical to TRBD1. V lost 0 bases to trimming and J lost 2 bases; unmatched junction nucleotides: 3. Germline V gives CDR1 KGHSH, CDR2 LQKENI. The CDR3 is 16 residues long.